Presented here are 19 T cell receptor beta chains from one specimen sequenced in a study of OX40 agonist ivuxolimab in advanced cancers. TCRdb's table, derived via immunoSEQ multiplex PCR, lists solely in-frame clones and lacks some. The repertoire holds roughly 13,000 clones, with under 85% as singletons. The material sequenced was CD4+ or CD8+ T cells sorted from blood, taken in a trial of the OX40 agonist ivuxolimab. The receptors were gathered from an adult with an advanced solid tumor such as melanoma, head and neck, liver or kidney cancer.

This clone has only a few counts. V is TRBV4-2 and J is TRBJ2-1, with TRBD1 identical over 7 bases. V lost 4 bases to trimming and J lost 7 bases; unmatched junction nucleotides: 13. Germline values: CDR1 LGHNA, CDR2 YNFKEQ. This CDR3 contains 16 residues. As DNA, the CDR3 is TGTGCCAGCAGCCCCCGTGAAGGGGGCCTAGAAAATGAGCAGTTCTTC. It encodes CASSPREGGLENEQFF.

This clone is hyperexpanded. J is TRBJ1-2 and V is TRBV4-1, with 7 bases lining up with TRBD1. V trimming: 0 bases; J trimming: 6 bases; junction bases outside the gene matches: 7. Germline CDR1 and CDR2: MGHRA and YSYEKL. This CDR3 contains 15 residues. CDR3 sequence reads: CASSQEFGRGDGYTF. CDR3 bases: TGCGCCAGCAGCCAAGAATTCGGCAGGGGGGATGGCTACACCTTC.

The chain uses TRBV7-8 and TRBJ1-2; D perhaps matches TRBD1 (5 bases). The CDR3 loop spans 12 amino acids. Germline-derived CDR1 and CDR2 are SGHVS and FQNEAQ. Trimming took off 5 bases at V and 6 bases at J, with 10 bases between the two ends. The CDR3 region has the DNA TGTGCCAGCAGCACCGACAGACATGGCTACACCTTC. Encoded protein: CASSTDRHGYTF.

This clone appeared a few times. J is TRBJ2-2 and V is TRBV9; 7 nucleotides match TRBD1. After removal of 4 bases from V and 2 bases from J, the junction contained 5 bases not matched to a gene. CDR1 is SGDLS, CDR2 YYNGEE, per germline. CDR3 length: 15 amino acids. The CDR3 spells CASSSEGANTGELFF. In DNA, the CDR3 is TGTGCCAGCAGCTCCGAGGGGGCCAACACCGGGGAGCTGTTTTTT.

The chain uses TRBV20-1 and TRBJ2-5; D unresolved. Germline V CDR1 and CDR2: DFQATT, SNEGSKA (reference sequence). This CDR3 comprises 11 residues. V shed 3 bases and J shed 4 bases, with 6 bases lying between them. The CDR3 spells CSASNIETQYF. In DNA form, the CDR3 reads TGCAGTGCTAGCAACATAGAGACCCAGTACTTC.

This chain joins TRBV5-6 and TRBJ2-7; D remains ambiguous. The germline V gene has CDR1 SGHDT and CDR2 YYEEEE. Trimming shortened V by 0 bases and J by 2 bases, and 6 bases separated the two germline ends. The CDR3 is 13 residues long. In nucleotides, the CDR3 is TGTGCCAGCAGCTTGGGGGCAGCCTACGAGCAGTACTTC. Translated: CASSLGAAYEQYF.

J is TRBJ2-7 and V is TRBV27; 8 bases are shared with TRBD1. Germline CDR1 and CDR2: MNHEY and SMNVEV (reference sequence). CDR3 length: 14 amino acids. Germline trimming cut 5 bases from V and 3 bases from J; bases unmatched to any gene: 6. This chain's CDR3 is CASSPTQGGYEQYF. The CDR3 DNA sequence: TGTGCCAGCAGTCCTACACAGGGGGGCTACGAGCAGTACTTC.

This rearrangement joins TRBV27 to TRBJ1-1, with TRBD1 as a possible D gene (5 bases). CDR3 size: 14 residues. Germline V lookup: CDR1 MNHEY, CDR2 SMNVEV (reference sequence). Trimming took off 6 bases at V and 11 bases at J, with 22 bases between the two ends. CDR3 region: CASSQGGTVPRAFF. The CDR3 coding sequence is TGTGCCAGCAGCCAGGGCGGGACGGTACCTCGGGCTTTCTTT.

This chain connects TRBV7-9 to TRBJ2-5; possibly TRBD1 for D (5 bases). Trimming pared 4 bases from V and 2 bases from J, leaving 11 bases between. The germline V gene encodes CDR1 SEHNR and CDR2 FQNEAQ (reference sequence). This CDR3 contains 14 residues. The CDR3 DNA is TGTGCCAGCAGCTCAACAGGTTTTCAAGAGACCCAGTACTTC. Translated: CASSSTGFQETQYF. Full variable domain (outside the CDR3, taken from reference TRBV7-9 and TRBJ2-5): DTGVSQNPRHKITKRGQNVTFRCDPISEHNRLYWYRQTLGQGPEFLTYFQNEAQLEKSRLLSDRFSAERPKGSFSTLEIQRTEQGDSAMYLCASSSTGFQETQYFGPGTRLLVL.

The chain is built from TRBV10-2 and TRBJ2-2; D not resolved. V shed 6 bases and J shed 2 bases, with 4 bases lying between them. Germline CDR1 WSHSY, CDR2 SAAADI. The CDR3 length is 12 residues. The CDR3 nucleotides are TGCGCCAGCAGAAGAAACACCGGGGAGCTGTTTTTT. Translation: CASRRNTGELFF.

The chain combines TRBV19 with TRBJ1-2; tentative D call: TRBD1 (5 bases). The germline V gene has CDR1 LNHDA and CDR2 SQIVND (reference sequence). Trimming left V 3 bases short and J 3 bases short, with 14 bases between. The CDR3 totals 15 residues. The CDR3 DNA reads TGTGCCAGTAGTATGCTTCAGGGCCCCCACTATGGCTACACCTTC. Residues: CASSMLQGPHYGYTF.

With respect to this clone: The sample holds other DNA sequences that translate to the same CDR3. This chain links TRBV5-4 with TRBJ2-7; D perhaps matches TRBD2 (5 bases). The CDR3 consists of 11 residues. V gave up 5 bases and J gave up 6 bases, with 9 bases separating them. The germline V gene has CDR1 SGHNT and CDR2 YYREEE (reference sequence). Written as DNA, the CDR3 is TGTGCCAGCAGTCGGGCGGGCGAGCAGTACTTC. The encoded protein is CASSRAGEQYF.

CDR3 DNA sequence: TGTGCCAGCAGTCGTTCAGGGACACTCCAAGAGACCCAGTACTTC. Translating gives CASSRSGTLQETQYF. V usage is TRBV6-1 and J usage is TRBJ2-5; D might be TRBD1 (6 bases). Germline V gene data show CDR1 as MNHNS and CDR2 as SASEGT. V lost 5 bases and J lost 1, with 14 bases in between. This CDR3 has 15 amino acids.

The rearrangement links TRBV6-5 to TRBJ2-1; D call uncertain. This CDR3 is 13 amino acids long. Looked up from germline, CDR1 is MNHEY and CDR2 is SVGAGI. With 0 bases removed from V and 5 bases from J, the gap between germline ends came to 5 bases. The chain's CDR3 is CASSYSNDNEQFF. DNA for the CDR3: TGTGCCAGCAGTTACTCGAATGACAATGAGCAGTTCTTC.

This chain links TRBV15 with TRBJ2-7; D not resolved. CDR1 is LNHNV, CDR2 YYDKDF, per germline (reference sequence). CDR3 size: 15 residues. V dropped 3 bases and J dropped 0 bases, with 12 bases sitting between them. This CDR3 is CATSREDKSSYEQYF. The CDR3, as DNA: TGTGCCACCAGCAGGGAAGACAAAAGCTCCTACGAGCAGTACTTC.

The rearrangement links TRBV5-4 to TRBJ2-5; the D is unclear. Trimming took off 1 base at V and 5 bases at J, with 6 bases between the two ends. CDR3 size: 12 residues. Germline CDR1 reads SGHNT; CDR2 reads YYREEE (reference sequence). CDR3 sequence: CASSLYGETQYF. Written as DNA, the CDR3 is TGTGCCAGCAGCTTGTATGGGGAGACCCAGTACTTC.

The CDR3, as DNA: TGTGCCAGCAGCCCAGGGACAGCTCCGGCCTACGAGCAGTACTTC. Encoded protein: CASSPGTAPAYEQYF. The chain carries TRBV5-6 and TRBJ2-7, with TRBD1 matching over 7 bases. CDR3 length: 15 residues. Losses at the gene ends were 4 bases for V and 2 bases for J; bases not matched to a gene: 9. Germline CDR1 SGHDT, CDR2 YYEEEE.

The V gene is TRBV7-9, the J gene TRBJ2-1, with D possibly matching TRBD1 (6 bases). The length of the CDR3 is 15 residues. The V end lost 5 bases, the J end lost 3 bases, and 14 bases lay between the germline ends. CDR1 and CDR2 (germline): SEHNR, FQNEAQ (reference sequence). The CDR3 DNA is TGTGCCAGCAGCCCACCGGACAGCTACTACAATGAGCAGTTCTTC. Its translation is CASSPPDSYYNEQFF.

This chain links TRBV6-4 with TRBJ1-1, with D perhaps matching TRBD1 (6 bases). CDR3 length: 14 residues. The germline V gene has CDR1 MRHNA and CDR2 SNTAGT. V lost 6 bases and J 5 bases, leaving 16 bases between the germline ends. CDR3 sequence reads: CASRVTGTGTEAFF. DNA of the CDR3: TGTGCCAGCAGAGTCACAGGGACTGGAACTGAAGCTTTCTTT.